This TCR beta chain was recorded in a study of cytomegalovirus exposure and HLA in healthy donors. Study observations and caveats: A later analysis reportedly identified an Asian-associated ancestry cluster as carrying fewer N-insertions than the 666-donor mean. When analyzed later, the rates of TCR association showed variation by HLA locus, with DRB1 the most and HLA-C the fewest. The authors later found HLA-associated TCR beta chains more clonally expanded than equally common others.

Remarks on this clone: The antigen is undetermined.

PCR involved 60 Vbeta and 13 Jbeta primers. TCRdb's copy holds only in-frame clones and misses some; the assay was immunoSEQ multiplex PCR. Counted here are some 180,000 clones, approximately 80% occurring once; the ten biggest clones make up roughly 1.6%. This CDR3 has 15 residues. Unmatched junction bases numbered 4, after V lost 6 bases and J lost 0 bases. In germline, CDR1 is SGHRS, CDR2 YFSETQ. This sequence was found in a man between 18 and 35 years old in good health and CMV-seronegative. The sequencing sample was made of PBMCs. The chain is built from TRBV5-1 and TRBJ2-3; 10 bases are a match to TRBD1. CDR3 nucleotides: TGCGCCAGCACCGGGACAGGGGTTAGCACAGATACGCAGTATTTT. This gives the protein CASTGTGVSTDTQYF. Full variable domain (remainder filled in from reference TRBV5-1 and TRBJ2-3): KAGVTQTPRYLIKTRGQQVTLSCSPISGHRSVSWYQQTPGQGLQFLFEYFSETQRNKGNFPGRFSGRQFSNSRSEMNVSTLELGDSALYLCASTGTGVSTDTQYFGPGTRLTVL.